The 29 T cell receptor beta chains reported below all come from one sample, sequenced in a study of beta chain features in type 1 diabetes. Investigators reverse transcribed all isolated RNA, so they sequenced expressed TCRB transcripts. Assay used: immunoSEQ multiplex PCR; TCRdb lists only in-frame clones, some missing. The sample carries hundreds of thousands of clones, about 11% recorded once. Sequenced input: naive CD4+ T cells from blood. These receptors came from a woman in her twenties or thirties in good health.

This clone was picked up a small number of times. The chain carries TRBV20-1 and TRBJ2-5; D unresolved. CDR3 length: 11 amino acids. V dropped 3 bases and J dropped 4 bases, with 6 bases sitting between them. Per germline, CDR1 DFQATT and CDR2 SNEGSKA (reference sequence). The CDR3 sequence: CSASERETQYF. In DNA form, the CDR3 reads TGCAGTGCTAGTGAGCGAGAGACCCAGTACTTC.

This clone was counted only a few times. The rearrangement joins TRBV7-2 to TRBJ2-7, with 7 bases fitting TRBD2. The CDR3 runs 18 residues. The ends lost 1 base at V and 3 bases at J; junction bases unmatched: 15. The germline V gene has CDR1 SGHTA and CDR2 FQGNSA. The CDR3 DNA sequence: TGTGCCAGCAGCTTAGTTGGCCCCCTAGGCACTAGCGACTACGAGCAGTACTTC. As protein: CASSLVGPLGTSDYEQYF.

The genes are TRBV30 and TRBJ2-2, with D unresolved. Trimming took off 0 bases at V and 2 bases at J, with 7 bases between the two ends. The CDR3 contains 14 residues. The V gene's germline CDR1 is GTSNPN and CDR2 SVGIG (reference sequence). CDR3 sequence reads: CAWSVTRNTGELFF. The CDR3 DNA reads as TGTGCCTGGAGTGTTACACGTAACACCGGGGAGCTGTTTTTT.

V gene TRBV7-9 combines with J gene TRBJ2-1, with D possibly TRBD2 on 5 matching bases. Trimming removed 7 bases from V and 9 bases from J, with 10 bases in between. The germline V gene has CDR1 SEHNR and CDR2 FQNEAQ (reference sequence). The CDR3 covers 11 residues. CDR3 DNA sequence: TGTGCCAGCACCCCTGGAGGTGAGCAGTTCTTC. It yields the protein CASTPGGEQFF.

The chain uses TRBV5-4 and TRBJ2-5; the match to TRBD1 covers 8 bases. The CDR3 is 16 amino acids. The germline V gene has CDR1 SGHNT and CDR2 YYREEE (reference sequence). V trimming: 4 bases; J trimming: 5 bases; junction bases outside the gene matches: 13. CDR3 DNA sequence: TGTGCCAGCAGCATAGACAGGGGCCTCTACGGTGAGACCCAGTACTTC. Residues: CASSIDRGLYGETQYF.

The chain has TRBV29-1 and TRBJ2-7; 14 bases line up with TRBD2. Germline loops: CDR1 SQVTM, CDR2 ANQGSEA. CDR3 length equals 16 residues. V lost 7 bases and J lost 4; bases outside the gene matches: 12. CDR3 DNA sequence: TGCAGCGCCTCCGGGACTAGCGGGAGAATTGAGTACGAGCAGTACTTC. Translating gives CSASGTSGRIEYEQYF.

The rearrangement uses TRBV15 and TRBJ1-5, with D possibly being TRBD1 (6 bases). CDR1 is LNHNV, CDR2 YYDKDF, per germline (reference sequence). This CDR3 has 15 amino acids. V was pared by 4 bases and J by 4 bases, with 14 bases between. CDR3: CATSIRAGVNQPQHF. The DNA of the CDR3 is TGTGCCACCAGCATCCGGGCAGGGGTGAATCAGCCCCAGCATTTT.

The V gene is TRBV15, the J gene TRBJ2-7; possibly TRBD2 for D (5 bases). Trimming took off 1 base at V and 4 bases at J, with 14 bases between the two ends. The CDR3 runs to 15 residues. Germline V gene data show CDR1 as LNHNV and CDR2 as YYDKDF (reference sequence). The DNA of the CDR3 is TGTGCCACCAGCAGAGCAAAGGCGGGCAGTTACGAGCAGTACTTC. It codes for CATSRAKAGSYEQYF.

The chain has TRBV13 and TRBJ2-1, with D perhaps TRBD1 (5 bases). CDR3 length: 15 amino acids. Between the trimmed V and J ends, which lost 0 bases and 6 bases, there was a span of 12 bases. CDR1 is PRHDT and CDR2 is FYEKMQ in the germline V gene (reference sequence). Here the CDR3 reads CASSLGGARVNEQFF. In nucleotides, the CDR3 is TGTGCCAGCAGCTTAGGGGGCGCCAGGGTCAATGAGCAGTTCTTC. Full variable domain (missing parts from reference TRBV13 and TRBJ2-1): AAGVIQSPRHLIKEKRETATLKCYPIPRHDTVYWYQQGPGQDPQFLISFYEKMQSDKGSIPDRFSAQQFSDYHSELNMSSLELGDSALYFCASSLGGARVNEQFFGPGTRLTVL.

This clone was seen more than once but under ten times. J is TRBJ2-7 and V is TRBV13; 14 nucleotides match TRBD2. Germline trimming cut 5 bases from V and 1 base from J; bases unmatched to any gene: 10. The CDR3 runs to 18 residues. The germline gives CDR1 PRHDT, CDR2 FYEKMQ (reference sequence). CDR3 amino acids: CASSPPGLAGGISYEQYF. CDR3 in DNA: TGTGCCAGCAGCCCGCCAGGACTAGCGGGAGGTATTTCCTACGAGCAGTACTTC.

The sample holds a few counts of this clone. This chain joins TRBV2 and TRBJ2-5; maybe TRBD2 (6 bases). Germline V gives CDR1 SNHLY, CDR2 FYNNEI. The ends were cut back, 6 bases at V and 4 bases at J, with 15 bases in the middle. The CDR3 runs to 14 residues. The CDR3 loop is CASSRDSSVETQYF. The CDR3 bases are TGTGCCAGCAGCCGGGACTCCTCAGTAGAGACCCAGTACTTC.

The CDR3 sequence: CASSFPGVGTDTQYF. DNA of the CDR3: TGTGCCAGCAGCTTTCCGGGAGTGGGTACAGATACGCAGTATTTT. This chain connects TRBV7-8 to TRBJ2-3; TRBD2 is a possible D gene (6 bases). Germline V gene data show CDR1 as SGHVS and CDR2 as FQNEAQ. The CDR3 consists of 15 residues. Trimming removed 3 bases at V and 3 bases at J, with 13 bases between.

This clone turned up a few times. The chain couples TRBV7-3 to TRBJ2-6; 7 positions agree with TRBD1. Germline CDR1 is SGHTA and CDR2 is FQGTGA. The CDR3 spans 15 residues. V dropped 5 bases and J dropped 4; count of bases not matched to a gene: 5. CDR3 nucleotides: TGTGCCAGCAGCGAACAGGGGAACGGGGCCAACGTCCTGACTTTC. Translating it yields CASSEQGNGANVLTF.

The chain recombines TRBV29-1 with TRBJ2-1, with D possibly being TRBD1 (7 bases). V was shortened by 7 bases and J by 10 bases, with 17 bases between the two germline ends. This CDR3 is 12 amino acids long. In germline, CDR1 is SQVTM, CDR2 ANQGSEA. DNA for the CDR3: TGCAGCGAAAGGGGGCGGGGTAACGAGCAGTTCTTC. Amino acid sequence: CSERGRGNEQFF.

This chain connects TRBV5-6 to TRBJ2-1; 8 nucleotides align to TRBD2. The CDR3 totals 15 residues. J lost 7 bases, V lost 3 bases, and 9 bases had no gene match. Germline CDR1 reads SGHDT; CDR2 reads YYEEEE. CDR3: CASSSPGLEGNEQFF. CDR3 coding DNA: TGTGCCAGCAGCTCCCCGGGACTAGAGGGAAATGAGCAGTTCTTC.

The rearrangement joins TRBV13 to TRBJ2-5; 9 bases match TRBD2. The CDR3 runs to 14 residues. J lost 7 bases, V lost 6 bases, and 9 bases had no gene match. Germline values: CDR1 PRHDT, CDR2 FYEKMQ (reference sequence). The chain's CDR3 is CASSRGPTSGTQYF. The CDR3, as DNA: TGTGCCAGCAGTCGAGGCCCGACTAGCGGGACCCAGTACTTC.

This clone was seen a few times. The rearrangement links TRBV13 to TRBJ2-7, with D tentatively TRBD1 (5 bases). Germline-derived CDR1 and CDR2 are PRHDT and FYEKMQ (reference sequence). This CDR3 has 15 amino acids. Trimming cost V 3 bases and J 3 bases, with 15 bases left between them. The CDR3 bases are TGTGCCAGCAGCTTGTCACAGGATCGTCTCTACGAGCAGTACTTC. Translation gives CASSLSQDRLYEQYF.

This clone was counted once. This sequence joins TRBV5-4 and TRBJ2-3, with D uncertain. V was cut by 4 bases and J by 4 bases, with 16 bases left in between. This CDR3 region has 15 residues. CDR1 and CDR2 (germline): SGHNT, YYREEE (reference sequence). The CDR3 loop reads CASSPDSGRSDTQYF. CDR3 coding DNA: TGTGCCAGCAGCCCCGATAGTGGGCGTTCAGATACGCAGTATTTT.

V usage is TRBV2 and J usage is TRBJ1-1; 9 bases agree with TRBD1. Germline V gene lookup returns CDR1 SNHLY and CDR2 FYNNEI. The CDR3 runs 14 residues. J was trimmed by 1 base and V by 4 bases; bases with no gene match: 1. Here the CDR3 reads CASSGGQGNTEAFF. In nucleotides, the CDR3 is TGTGCCAGCAGTGGGGGACAGGGGAACACTGAAGCTTTCTTT.

The DNA of the CDR3 is TGTGCCAGCAGTTACTCGCAGGGCTCCTACAATGAGCAGTTCTTC. This gives the protein CASSYSQGSYNEQFF. The chain carries TRBV6-5 and TRBJ2-1; a weak D match, TRBD1 (5 bases). The CDR3 is made up of 15 amino acids. The germline V gene has CDR1 MNHEY and CDR2 SVGAGI. The ends were cut back, 0 bases at V and 0 bases at J, with 6 bases in the middle.

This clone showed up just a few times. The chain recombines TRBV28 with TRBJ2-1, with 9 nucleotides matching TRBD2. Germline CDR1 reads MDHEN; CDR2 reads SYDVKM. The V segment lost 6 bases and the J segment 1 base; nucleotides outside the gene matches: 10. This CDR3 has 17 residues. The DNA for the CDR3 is TGTGCCAGCAGAACAGTAGCGGGAGTGGGATCCTACAATGAGCAGTTCTTC. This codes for CASRTVAGVGSYNEQFF.

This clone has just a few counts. CDR3 sequence (DNA): TGTGCCAGCAGCTTAGTAGGGACAGGGGCCGCACATACGCAGTATTTT. Residues: CASSLVGTGAAHTQYF. The chain couples TRBV7-2 to TRBJ2-3, with TRBD1 matching 10 bases. The V and J ends lost 1 base and 7 bases, in that order; junction bases with no gene match: 8. The CDR3 extends over 16 amino acids. The germline V gene has CDR1 SGHTA and CDR2 FQGNSA. The full variable domain, in which reference TRBV7-2 and TRBJ2-3 provide the parts outside the CDR3, is GAGVSQSPSNKVTEKGKDVELRCDPISGHTALYWYRQSLGQGLEFLIYFQGNSAPDKSGLPSDRFSAERTGGSVSTLTIQRTQQEDSAVYLCASSLVGTGAAHTQYFGPGTRLTVL.

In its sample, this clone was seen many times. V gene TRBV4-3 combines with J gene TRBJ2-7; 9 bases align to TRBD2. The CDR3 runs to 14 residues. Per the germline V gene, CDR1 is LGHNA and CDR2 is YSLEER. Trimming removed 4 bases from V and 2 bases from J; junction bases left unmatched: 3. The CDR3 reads CASSPAGGTYEQYF. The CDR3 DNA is TGCGCCAGCAGCCCCGCGGGGGGGACCTACGAGCAGTACTTC.

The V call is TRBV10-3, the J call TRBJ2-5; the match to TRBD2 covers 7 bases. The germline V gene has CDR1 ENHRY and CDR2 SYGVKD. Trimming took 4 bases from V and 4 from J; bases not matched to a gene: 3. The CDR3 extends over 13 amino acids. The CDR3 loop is CAISGSGGETQYF. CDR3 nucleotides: TGTGCCATCAGTGGGTCGGGGGGAGAGACCCAGTACTTC.

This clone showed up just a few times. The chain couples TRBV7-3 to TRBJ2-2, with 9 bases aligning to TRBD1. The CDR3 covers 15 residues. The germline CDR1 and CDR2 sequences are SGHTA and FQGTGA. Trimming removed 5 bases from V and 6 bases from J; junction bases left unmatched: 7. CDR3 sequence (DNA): TGTGCCAGCAGCCGACCGGGACAGGGTTCCGGGGAGCTGTTTTTT. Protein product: CASSRPGQGSGELFF.

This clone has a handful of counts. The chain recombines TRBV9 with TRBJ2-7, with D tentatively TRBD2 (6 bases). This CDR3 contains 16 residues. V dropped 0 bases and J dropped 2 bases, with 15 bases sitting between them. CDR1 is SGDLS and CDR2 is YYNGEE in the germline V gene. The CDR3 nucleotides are TGTGCCAGCAGCGTAGGGTTGTTAGCGGATGCCTACGAGCAGTACTTC. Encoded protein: CASSVGLLADAYEQYF.

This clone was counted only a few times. The CDR3: CASSAGDDYTF. DNA of the CDR3: TGTGCCAGCAGCGCCGGAGATGACTACACCTTC. The V and J genes are TRBV9 and TRBJ1-2; unclear D gene. From germline, CDR1 is SGDLS and CDR2 YYNGEE. This CDR3 spans 11 amino acids. Deletions cut 3 bases from V and 10 bases from J, with 10 bases between.

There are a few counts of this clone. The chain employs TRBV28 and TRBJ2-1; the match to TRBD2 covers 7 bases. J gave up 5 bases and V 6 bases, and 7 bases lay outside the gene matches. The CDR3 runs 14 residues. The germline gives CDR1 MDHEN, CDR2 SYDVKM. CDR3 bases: TGTGCCAGCAGCCTTCTAGCGGAAAACAATGAGCAGTTCTTC. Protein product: CASSLLAENNEQFF.

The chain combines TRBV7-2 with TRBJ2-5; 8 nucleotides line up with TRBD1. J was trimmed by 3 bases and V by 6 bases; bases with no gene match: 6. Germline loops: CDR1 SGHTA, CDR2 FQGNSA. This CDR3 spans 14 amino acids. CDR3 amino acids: CASSPGTGEETQYF. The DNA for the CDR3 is TGTGCCAGCAGTCCGGGGACAGGAGAAGAGACCCAGTACTTC.